A single T cell receptor (beta chain) is shown here with its context. This record comes from a study of blood T cell repertoires in COVID-19. Study-wide background: Whether acute or convalescent, the COVID-19 samples came from the United States, Italy and Spain. T cells, B-cell-depleted T cells, or PBMCs supplied cDNA or gDNA.

After removal of 5 bases from V and 6 bases from J, the junction contained 12 bases not matched to a gene. CDR1 SGHAT and CDR2 FQDESV come from the germline V gene (reference sequence). The CDR3 totals 15 residues. In the authors' methods: The authors estimated nucleated cell counts from reference gene primer amplification. Some clones are missing from TCRdb's copy, which holds only in-frame ones; the method was immunoSEQ multiplex PCR. For V, J and clone size, that table is used; D and trimming come from the DNA. The table has approximately 400,000 clones, roughly 80% seen once; the top ten hold about 1.2%.

The chain uses TRBV11-1 and TRBJ2-7; 8 bases fit TRBD2. The origin of this receptor is a human donor with acute or convalescent COVID-19. The donor label of this sample is uncertain. Sequencing was performed on peripheral blood. As DNA, the CDR3 is TGTGCCAGCAGCCTCTCTCCGGGAGGGCCGGGCGAGCAGTACTTC. Translated, it gives CASSLSPGGPGEQYF. Full variable domain (outside the CDR3, taken from reference TRBV11-1 and TRBJ2-7): EAEVAQSPRYKITEKSQAVAFWCDPISGHATLYWYRQILGQGPELLVQFQDESVVDDSQLPKDRFSAERLKGVDSTLKIQPAELGDSAMYLCASSLSPGGPGEQYFGPGTRLTVT.